One and the same sample provided the 8 T cell receptor beta chains below, sequenced in a study of T cells in Graves' hyperthyroidism and ophthalmopathy. Researchers took RNA transcripts and amplified the TCR beta CDR3 regions from them. Primed by the HTBI set, a first-round RT-PCR was run on the TCR CDR3. TCRdb reprocessed the multiplex PCR reads with MiXCR, giving one entry per CDR3 protein. There are some 500,000 distinct CDR3 sequences in the sample; approximately 14% occur only once, and 15% to 20% lies in the top ten. The sample comprised blood. All receptors derive from a woman in her late teens or twenties with Graves' hyperthyroidism.

As for this clonotype: A much larger clone sits a single nucleotide away, making a read error possible. V is TRBV10-3 and J is TRBJ2-5; possibly TRBD1 for D (6 bases). The germline CDR1 and CDR2 sequences are ENHRY and SYGVKD. The CDR3 sequence is 15 residues long. V lost 3 bases and J 1 base, leaving 12 bases between the germline ends. CDR3 sequence: CAISDSDSFQETQYF. Here the CDR3 DNA reads TGTGCCATCAGTGATTCGGACAGTTTCCAAGAGACCCAGTACTTC.

Ten or more counts support this clonotype. The chain links TRBV5-8 to TRBJ2-3; 8 nucleotides agree with TRBD1. CDR1 SGHTS and CDR2 YDEGEE come from the germline V gene. This CDR3 is 15 amino acids long. With 3 bases clipped from V and 2 bases from J, the junction kept 5 bases outside the gene matches. The DNA for the CDR3 is TGTGCCAGCAGCTCCCCCAGGGGGCTCACAGATACGCAGTATTTT. As protein: CASSSPRGLTDTQYF.

The table lists this clonotype with many counts. The chain carries TRBV20-1 and TRBJ2-7, with a possible D match to TRBD2 (5 bases). The CDR3 extends over 14 amino acids. Trimming shortened V by 0 bases and J by 3 bases, and 12 bases separated the two germline ends. CDR1 and CDR2 from the germline V gene are DFQATT and SNEGSKA (reference sequence). The CDR3 sequence is CSARDSAGLYEQYF. The CDR3 nucleotides read TGCAGTGCTAGAGATTCCGCGGGCCTCTACGAGCAGTACTTC.

This clonotype was seen ten or more times. This chain links TRBV12-5 with TRBJ2-2, with a weak D call TRBD1 (6 bases). Germline lookup yields CDR1 LGHNT and CDR2 FRNRAP. The CDR3 is 15 residues long. V lost 6 bases, J lost 5 bases, and 16 bases lay in between. In DNA form, the CDR3 reads TGTGCTAGTGGACCAGGACAGATGATAACCGGGGAGCTGTTTTTT. Its protein product is CASGPGQMITGELFF.

This clonotype was seen a few times. The chain has TRBV7-3 and TRBJ2-1; tentatively, D is TRBD1 (6 bases). There are 21 residues in the CDR3. Trimming took off 0 bases at V and 6 bases at J, with 30 bases between the two ends. Per the germline V gene, CDR1 is SGHTA and CDR2 is FQGTGA. CDR3 nucleotides: TGTGCCAGCAGCTTAACGATTCCCCTCCCAGGGGCTAGGGAGCATATCAATGAGCAGTTCTTC. Translation gives CASSLTIPLPGAREHINEQFF. Supplemented by reference TRBV7-3 and TRBJ2-1, the full variable domain reads GAGVSQTPSNKVTEKGKYVELRCDPISGHTALYWYRQSLGQGPEFLIYFQGTGAADDSGLPNDRFFAVRPEGSVSTLKIQRTERGDSAVYLCASSLTIPLPGAREHINEQFFGPGTRLTVL.

Many counts were recorded for this clonotype. The chain is built from TRBV20-1 and TRBJ2-1; D is perhaps TRBD2 (5 bases). The V end was cut by 6 bases, the J end by 1 base, with 19 bases between. Looked up from germline, CDR1 is DFQATT and CDR2 is SNEGSKA (reference sequence). This CDR3 contains 16 residues. The CDR3 DNA follows: TGCAGTGCCAGAAACTACCGGGAATGGTCCTACAATGAGCAGTTCTTC. Translated: CSARNYREWSYNEQFF.

This chain joins TRBV20-1 and TRBJ1-1; D remains unclear. Trimming stripped 6 bases from V and 3 bases from J, with 20 bases between. Per germline, CDR1 DFQATT and CDR2 SNEGSKA (reference sequence). This CDR3 is built from 15 residues. CDR3 region: CSAGRPPDMDTEAFF. The CDR3 DNA follows: TGCAGTGCGGGAAGACCCCCCGACATGGACACTGAAGCTTTCTTT.

The chain uses TRBV6-2 or TRBV6-3 and TRBJ2-3; 13 nucleotides match TRBD2. There are 14 residues in the CDR3. The germline CDR1 and CDR2 sequences are MNHEY and SVGEGT. V was pared by 9 bases and J by 3 bases, with 3 bases of the junction left unmatched. The CDR3 is CASKGLAGTDTQYF. The CDR3 DNA reads TGTGCCAGTAAGGGACTAGCGGGAACAGATACGCAGTATTTT.